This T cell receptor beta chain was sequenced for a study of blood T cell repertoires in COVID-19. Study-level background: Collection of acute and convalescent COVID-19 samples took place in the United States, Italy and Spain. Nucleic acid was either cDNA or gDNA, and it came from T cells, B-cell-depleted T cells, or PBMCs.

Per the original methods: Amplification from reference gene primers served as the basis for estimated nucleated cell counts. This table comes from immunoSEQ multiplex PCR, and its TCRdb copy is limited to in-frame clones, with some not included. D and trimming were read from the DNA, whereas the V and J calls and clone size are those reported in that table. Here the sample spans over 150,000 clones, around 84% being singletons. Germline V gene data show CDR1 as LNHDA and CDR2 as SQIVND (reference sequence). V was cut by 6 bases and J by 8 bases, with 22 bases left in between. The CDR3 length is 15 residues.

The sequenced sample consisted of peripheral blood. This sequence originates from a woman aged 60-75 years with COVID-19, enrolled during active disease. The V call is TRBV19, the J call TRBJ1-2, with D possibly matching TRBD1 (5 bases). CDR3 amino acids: CASRPLPGLTEGYTF. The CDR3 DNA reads TGTGCCAGTAGGCCCTTACCGGGACTAACGGAAGGCTACACCTTC.